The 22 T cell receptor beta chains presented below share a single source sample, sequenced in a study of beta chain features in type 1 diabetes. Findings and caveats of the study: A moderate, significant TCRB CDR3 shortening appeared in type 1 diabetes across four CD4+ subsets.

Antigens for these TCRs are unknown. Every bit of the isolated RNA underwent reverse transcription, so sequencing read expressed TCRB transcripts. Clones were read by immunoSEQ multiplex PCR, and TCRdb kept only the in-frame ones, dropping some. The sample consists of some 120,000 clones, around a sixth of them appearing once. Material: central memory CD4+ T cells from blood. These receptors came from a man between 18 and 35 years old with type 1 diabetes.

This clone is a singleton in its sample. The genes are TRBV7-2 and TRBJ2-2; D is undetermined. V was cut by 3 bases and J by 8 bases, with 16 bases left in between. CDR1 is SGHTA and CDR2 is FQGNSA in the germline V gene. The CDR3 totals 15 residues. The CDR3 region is CASSLRRRARGELFF. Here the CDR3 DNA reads TGTGCCAGCAGCTTGAGGCGTAGGGCCCGAGGGGAGCTGTTTTTT.

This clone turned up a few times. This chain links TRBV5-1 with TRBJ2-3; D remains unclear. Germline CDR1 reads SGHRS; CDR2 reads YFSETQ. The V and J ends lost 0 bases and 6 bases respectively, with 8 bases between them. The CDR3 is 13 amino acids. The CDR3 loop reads CASSLAVSDTQYF. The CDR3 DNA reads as TGCGCCAGCAGCTTGGCAGTTTCGGATACGCAGTATTTT.

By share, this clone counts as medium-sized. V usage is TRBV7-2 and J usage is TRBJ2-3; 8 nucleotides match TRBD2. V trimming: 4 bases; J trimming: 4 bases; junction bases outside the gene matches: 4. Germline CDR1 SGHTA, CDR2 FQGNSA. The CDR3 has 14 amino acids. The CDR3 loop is CASSSPGGPDTQYF. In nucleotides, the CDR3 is TGTGCCAGCAGCTCTCCGGGGGGGCCAGATACGCAGTATTTT.

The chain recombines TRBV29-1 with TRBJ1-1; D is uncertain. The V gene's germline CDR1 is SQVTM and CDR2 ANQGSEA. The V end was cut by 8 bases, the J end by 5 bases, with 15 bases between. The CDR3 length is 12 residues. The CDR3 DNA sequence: TGCAGCACGGGCCCCGCGGGGACTGAAGCTTTCTTT. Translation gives CSTGPAGTEAFF.

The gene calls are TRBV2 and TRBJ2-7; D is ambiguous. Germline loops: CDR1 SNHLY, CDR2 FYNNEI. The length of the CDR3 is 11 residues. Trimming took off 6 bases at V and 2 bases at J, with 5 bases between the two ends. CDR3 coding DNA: TGTGCCAGCAGCGATCCCTACGAGCAGTACTTC. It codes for CASSDPYEQYF.

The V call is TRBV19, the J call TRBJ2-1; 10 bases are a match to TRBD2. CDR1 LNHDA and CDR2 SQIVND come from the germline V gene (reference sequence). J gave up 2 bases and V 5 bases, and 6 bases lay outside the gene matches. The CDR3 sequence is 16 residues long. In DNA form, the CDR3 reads TGTGCCAGTAGTGTCACTAGCGGGACCACCTACAATGAGCAGTTCTTC. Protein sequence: CASSVTSGTTYNEQFF.

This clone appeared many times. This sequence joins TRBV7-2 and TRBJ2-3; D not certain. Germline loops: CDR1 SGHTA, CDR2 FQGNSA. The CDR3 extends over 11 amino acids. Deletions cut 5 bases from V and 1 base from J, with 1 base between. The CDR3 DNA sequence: TGTGCCAGCAGCCGCACAGATACGCAGTATTTT. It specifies CASSRTDTQYF. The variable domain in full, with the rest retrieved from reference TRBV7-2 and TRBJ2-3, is GAGVSQSPSNKVTEKGKDVELRCDPISGHTALYWYRQSLGQGLEFLIYFQGNSAPDKSGLPSDRFSAERTGGSVSTLTIQRTQQEDSAVYLCASSRTDTQYFGPGTRLTVL.

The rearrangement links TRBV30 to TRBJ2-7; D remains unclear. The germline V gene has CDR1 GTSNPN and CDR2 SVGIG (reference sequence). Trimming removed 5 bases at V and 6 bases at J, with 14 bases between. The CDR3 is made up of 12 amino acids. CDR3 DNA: TGTGCCTGGGGGCGTCCCCCGGTCGAGCAGTACTTC. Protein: CAWGRPPVEQYF.

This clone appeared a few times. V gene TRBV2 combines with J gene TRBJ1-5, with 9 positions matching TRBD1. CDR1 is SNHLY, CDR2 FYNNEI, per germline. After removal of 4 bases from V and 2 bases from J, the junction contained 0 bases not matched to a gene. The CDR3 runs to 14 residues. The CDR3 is CASSGTGGNQPQHF. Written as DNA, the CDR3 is TGTGCCAGCAGTGGGACAGGGGGCAATCAGCCCCAGCATTTT.

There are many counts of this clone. CDR3 coding DNA: TGTGCCAGCAGTTCTCCTACCCCGCAGGGGGAGCAGTACTTC. Its protein product is CASSSPTPQGEQYF. V is TRBV28 and J is TRBJ2-7; weak D call: TRBD1 (6 bases). The germline V gene has CDR1 MDHEN and CDR2 SYDVKM. With 4 bases removed from V and 7 bases from J, the gap between germline ends came to 17 bases. The CDR3 runs 14 residues.

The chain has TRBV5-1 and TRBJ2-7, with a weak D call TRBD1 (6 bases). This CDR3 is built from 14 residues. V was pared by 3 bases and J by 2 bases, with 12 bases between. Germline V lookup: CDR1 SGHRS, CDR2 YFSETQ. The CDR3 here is CASSSGQPTYEQYF. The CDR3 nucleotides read TGCGCCAGCAGCTCCGGACAGCCGACCTACGAGCAGTACTTC.

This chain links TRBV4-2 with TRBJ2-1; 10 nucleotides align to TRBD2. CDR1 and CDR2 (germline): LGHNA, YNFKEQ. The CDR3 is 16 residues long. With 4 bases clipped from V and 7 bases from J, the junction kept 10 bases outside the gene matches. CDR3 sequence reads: CASSPPLAGKENEQFF. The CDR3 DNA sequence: TGTGCCAGCAGCCCCCCACTAGCGGGGAAGGAGAATGAGCAGTTCTTC.

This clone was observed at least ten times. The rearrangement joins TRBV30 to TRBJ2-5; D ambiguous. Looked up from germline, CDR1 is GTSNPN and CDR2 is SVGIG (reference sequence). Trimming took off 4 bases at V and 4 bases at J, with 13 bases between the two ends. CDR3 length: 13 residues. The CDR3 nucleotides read TGTGCCTGGATACGGCCAAATGGAGAGACCCAGTACTTC. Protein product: CAWIRPNGETQYF.

In nucleotides, the CDR3 is TGTGCCAGCAGCTTAGCGGTTCCGGGATACTCTGGAAACACCATATATTTT. This translates into CASSLAVPGYSGNTIYF. The rearrangement links TRBV7-2 to TRBJ1-3; no clear D. From germline, CDR1 is SGHTA and CDR2 FQGNSA. The V and J ends lost 0 bases and 0 bases respectively, with 12 bases between them. This CDR3 spans 17 amino acids.

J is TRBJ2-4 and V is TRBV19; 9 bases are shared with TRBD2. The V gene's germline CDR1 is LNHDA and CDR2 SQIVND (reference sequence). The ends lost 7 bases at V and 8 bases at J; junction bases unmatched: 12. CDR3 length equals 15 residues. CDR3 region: CASMRTSVGWDIQYF. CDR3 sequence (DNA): TGTGCCAGTATGAGGACTAGCGTGGGTTGGGACATTCAGTACTTC.

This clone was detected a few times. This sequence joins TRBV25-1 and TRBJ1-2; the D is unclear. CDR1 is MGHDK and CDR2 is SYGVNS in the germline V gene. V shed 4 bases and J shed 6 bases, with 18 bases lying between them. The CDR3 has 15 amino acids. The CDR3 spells CASSVPQEGIHGYTF. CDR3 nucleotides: TGTGCCAGCAGTGTCCCCCAAGAAGGAATCCATGGCTACACCTTC.

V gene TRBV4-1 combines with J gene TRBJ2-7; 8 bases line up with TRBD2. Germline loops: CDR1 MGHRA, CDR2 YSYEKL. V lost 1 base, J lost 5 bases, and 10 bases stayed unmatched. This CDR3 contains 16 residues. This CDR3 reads CASSQGGSGAGDEQYF. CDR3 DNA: TGCGCCAGCAGCCAAGGAGGTAGCGGGGCCGGGGACGAGCAGTACTTC.

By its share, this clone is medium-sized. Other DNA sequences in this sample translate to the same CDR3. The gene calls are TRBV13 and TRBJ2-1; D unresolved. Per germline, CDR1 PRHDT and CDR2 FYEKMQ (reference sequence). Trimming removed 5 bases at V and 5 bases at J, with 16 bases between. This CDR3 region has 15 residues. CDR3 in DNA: TGTGCCAGCAGCCCTCCTGGCCGGCGTCACAATGAGCAGTTCTTC. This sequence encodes CASSPPGRRHNEQFF.

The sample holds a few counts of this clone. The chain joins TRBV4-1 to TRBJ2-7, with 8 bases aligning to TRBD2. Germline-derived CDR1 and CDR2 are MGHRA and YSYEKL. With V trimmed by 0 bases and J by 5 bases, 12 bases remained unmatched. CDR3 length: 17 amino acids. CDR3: CASSQDGSGSWENEQYF. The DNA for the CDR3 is TGCGCCAGCAGCCAAGATGGGAGCGGGAGCTGGGAAAACGAGCAGTACTTC.

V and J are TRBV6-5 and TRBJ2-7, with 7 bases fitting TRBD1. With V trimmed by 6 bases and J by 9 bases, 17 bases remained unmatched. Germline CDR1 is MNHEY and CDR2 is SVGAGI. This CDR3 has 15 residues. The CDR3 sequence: CASSPGTVSRRVQYF. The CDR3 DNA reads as TGTGCCAGCAGCCCCGGGACAGTAAGCCGAAGGGTGCAGTACTTC.

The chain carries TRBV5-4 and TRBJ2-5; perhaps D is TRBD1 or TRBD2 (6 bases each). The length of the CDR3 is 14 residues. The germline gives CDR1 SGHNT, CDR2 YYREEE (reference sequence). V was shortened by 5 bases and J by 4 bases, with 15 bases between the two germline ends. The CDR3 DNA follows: TGTGCCAGCAGTCCCACGGGGGCAGGAGAGACCCAGTACTTC. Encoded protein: CASSPTGAGETQYF.

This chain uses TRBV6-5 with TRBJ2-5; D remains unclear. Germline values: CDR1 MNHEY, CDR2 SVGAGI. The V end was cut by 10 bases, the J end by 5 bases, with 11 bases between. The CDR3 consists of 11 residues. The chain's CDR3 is CATSVGETQYF. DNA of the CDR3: TGTGCCACCTCCGTTGGTGAGACCCAGTACTTC.